This T cell receptor (beta chain) was captured in a study of CD4 T cells in relation to SARS-CoV-2 and coronaviruses. Overall study context: The restricting HLA molecule for shared crossreactive spike epitopes was mapped. Points from the study as a whole: Monoreactive clones expanded significantly more to SARS-CoV-2 than crossreactive clones did.

CD4+ T cells from unexposed donors were obtained before the COVID-19 pandemic (2011-2018). Cryopreserved PBMCs were CD4-enriched, then split into naive and memory cells. This CDR3 comprises 14 residues. The ends were cut back, 2 bases at V and 8 bases at J, with 10 bases in the middle. From germline, CDR1 is SGHAT and CDR2 FQNNGV. This clone was found once. Its antigen remains unknown. Profiled with immunoSEQ multiplex PCR; TCRdb holds only in-frame clones, not every one. Among about 68,000 clones listed, approximately 95% were seen once. The sample comprised naive CD4+ T cells from PBMCs. Subset meaning: naive CD4+ T cells isolated by negative enrichment. The gene calls are TRBV11-2 and TRBJ1-6, with a weak D call TRBD1 (5 bases). The sequence was collected from a human donor in good health. CDR3 residues: CASSLLARDSPLHF. CDR3 coding DNA: TGTGCCAGCAGCTTACTGGCCAGGGATTCACCCCTCCACTTT.